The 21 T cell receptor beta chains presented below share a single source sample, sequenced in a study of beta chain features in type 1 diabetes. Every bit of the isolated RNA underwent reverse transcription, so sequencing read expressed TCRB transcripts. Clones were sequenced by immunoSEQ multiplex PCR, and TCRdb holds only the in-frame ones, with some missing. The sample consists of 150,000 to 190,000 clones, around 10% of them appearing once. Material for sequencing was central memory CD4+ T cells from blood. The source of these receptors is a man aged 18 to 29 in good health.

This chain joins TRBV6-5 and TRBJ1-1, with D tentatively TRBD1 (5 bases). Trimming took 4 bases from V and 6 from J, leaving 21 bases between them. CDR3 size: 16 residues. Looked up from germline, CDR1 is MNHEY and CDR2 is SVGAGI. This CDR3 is CASSSNRGGRFAEAFF. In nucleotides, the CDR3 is TGTGCCAGCAGTTCAAATAGGGGAGGGCGGTTCGCTGAAGCTTTCTTT.

In DNA form, the CDR3 reads TGCGCCAGCAGCCAAGATCTATTGACAGCTCACAATGAGCAGTTCTTC. It codes for CASSQDLLTAHNEQFF. The chain combines TRBV4-3 with TRBJ2-1, with D tentatively TRBD1 (5 bases). This CDR3 is 16 amino acids long. V was pared by 0 bases and J by 5 bases, with 14 bases between. Germline V gene data show CDR1 as LGHNA and CDR2 as YSLEER.

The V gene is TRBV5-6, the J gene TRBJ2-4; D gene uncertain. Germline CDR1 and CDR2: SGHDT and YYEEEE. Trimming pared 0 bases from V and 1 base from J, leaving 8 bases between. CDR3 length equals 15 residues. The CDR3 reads CASSLGSLAKNIQYF. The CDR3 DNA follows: TGTGCCAGCAGCTTGGGAAGTCTGGCCAAAAACATTCAGTACTTC. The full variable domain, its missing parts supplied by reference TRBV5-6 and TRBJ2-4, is DAGVTQSPTHLIKTRGQQVTLRCSPKSGHDTVSWYQQALGQGPQFIFQYYEEEERQRGNFPDRFSGHQFPNYSSELNVNALLLGDSALYLCASSLGSLAKNIQYFGAGTRLSVL.

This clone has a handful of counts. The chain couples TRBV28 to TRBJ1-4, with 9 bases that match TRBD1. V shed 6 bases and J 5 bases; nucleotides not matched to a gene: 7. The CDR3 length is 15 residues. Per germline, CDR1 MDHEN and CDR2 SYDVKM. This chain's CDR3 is CASSSGQGQNEKLFF. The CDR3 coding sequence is TGTGCCAGCAGCTCGGGACAGGGACAAAATGAAAAACTGTTTTTT.

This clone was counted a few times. This chain's CDR3 is CASSAGTGGYYGYTF. CDR3 bases: TGTGCCAGCAGCGCTGGGACAGGGGGCTATTATGGCTACACCTTC. The chain couples TRBV5-4 to TRBJ1-2; the match to TRBD1 covers 12 bases. This CDR3 has 15 amino acids. V was pared by 4 bases and J by 5 bases, with 6 bases of the junction left unmatched. The germline CDR1 and CDR2 sequences are SGHNT and YYREEE (reference sequence). Filled out from reference TRBV5-4 and TRBJ1-2, the complete variable domain reads ETGVTQSPTHLIKTRGQQVTLRCSSQSGHNTVSWYQQALGQGPQFIFQYYREEENGRGNFPPRFSGLQFPNYSSELNVNALELDDSALYLCASSAGTGGYYGYTFGSGTRLTVV.

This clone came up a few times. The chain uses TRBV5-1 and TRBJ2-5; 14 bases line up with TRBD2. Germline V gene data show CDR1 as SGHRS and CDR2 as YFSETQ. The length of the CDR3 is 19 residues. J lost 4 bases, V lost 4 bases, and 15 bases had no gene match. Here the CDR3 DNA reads TGCGCCAGCAGCAGAATTACTCCGGGACTAGCGGGAGTTTCAGAGACCCAGTACTTC. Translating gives CASSRITPGLAGVSETQYF.

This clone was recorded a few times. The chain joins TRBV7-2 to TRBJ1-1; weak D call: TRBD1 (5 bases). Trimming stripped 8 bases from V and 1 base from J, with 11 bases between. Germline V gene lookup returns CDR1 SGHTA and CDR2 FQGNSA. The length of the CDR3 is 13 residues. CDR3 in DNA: TGTGCCAGCGGACCACAGGAGAACACTGAAGCTTTCTTT. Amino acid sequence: CASGPQENTEAFF.

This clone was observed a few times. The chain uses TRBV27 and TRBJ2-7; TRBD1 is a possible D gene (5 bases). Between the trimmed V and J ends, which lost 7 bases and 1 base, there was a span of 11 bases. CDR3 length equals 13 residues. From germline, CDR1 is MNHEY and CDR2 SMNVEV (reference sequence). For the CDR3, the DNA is TGTGCCAGCACCACCAGGGATTCCTACGAGCAGTACTTC. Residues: CASTTRDSYEQYF.

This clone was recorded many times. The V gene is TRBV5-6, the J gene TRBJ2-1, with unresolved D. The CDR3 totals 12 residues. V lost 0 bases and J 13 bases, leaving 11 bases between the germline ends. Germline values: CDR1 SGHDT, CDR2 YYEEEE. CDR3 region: CASSLAPSYQFF. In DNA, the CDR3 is TGTGCCAGCAGCTTGGCCCCGAGCTACCAGTTCTTC.

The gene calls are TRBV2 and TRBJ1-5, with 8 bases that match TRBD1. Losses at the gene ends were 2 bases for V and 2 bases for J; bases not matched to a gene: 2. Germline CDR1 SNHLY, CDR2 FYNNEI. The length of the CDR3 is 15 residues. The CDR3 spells CASSELTGGNQPQHF. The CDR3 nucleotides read TGTGCCAGCAGTGAATTGACAGGGGGCAATCAGCCCCAGCATTTT. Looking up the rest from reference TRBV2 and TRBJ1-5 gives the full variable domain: EPEVTQTPSHQVTQMGQEVILRCVPISNHLYFYWYRQILGQKVEFLVSFYNNEISEKSEIFDDQFSVERPDGSNFTLKIRSTKLEDSAMYFCASSELTGGNQPQHFGDGTRLSIL.

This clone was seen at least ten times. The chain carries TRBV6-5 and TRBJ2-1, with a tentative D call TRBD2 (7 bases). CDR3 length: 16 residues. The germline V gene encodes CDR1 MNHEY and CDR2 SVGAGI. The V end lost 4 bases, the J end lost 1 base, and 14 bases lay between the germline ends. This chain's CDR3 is CASSFGGGGSYNEQFF. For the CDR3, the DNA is TGTGCCAGCAGTTTCGGGGGAGGGGGATCCTACAATGAGCAGTTCTTC.

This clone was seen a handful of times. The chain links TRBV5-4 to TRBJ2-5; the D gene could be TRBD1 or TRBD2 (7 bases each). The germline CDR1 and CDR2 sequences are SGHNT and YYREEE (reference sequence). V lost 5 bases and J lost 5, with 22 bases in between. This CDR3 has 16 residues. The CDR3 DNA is TGTGCCAGCAGGAGAGCCTCAGGGGGAGGGGGTGAGACCCAGTACTTC. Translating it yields CASRRASGGGGETQYF.

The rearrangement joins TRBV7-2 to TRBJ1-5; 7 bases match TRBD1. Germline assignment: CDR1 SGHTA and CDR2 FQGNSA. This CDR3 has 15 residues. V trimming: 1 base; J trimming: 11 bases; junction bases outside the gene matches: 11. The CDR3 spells CASSLGTGPQGAQHF. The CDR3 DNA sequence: TGTGCCAGCAGCTTAGGAACAGGGCCCCAGGGGGCCCAGCATTTT.

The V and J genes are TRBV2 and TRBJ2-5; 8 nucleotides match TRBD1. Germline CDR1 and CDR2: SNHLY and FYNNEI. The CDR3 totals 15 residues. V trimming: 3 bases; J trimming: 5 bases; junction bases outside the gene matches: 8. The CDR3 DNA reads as TGTGCCAGCAGTGAGTCCAGGGGGCGTGGGGAGACCCAGTACTTC. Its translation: CASSESRGRGETQYF.

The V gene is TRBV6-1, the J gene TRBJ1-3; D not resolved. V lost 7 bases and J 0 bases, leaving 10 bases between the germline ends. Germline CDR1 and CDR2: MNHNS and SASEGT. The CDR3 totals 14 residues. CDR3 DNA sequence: TGTGCCAGCATGCGTCATTTCTCTGGAAACACCATATATTTT. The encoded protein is CASMRHFSGNTIYF.

CDR3 DNA: TGTGCCAGCAGGGAGGGGCCCTCTGGAAACACCATATATTTT. Its protein is CASREGPSGNTIYF. This chain links TRBV7-9 with TRBJ1-3; D possibly corresponds to TRBD1 (5 bases). The CDR3 totals 14 residues. Germline loops: CDR1 SEHNR, CDR2 FQNEAQ (reference sequence). Trimming stripped 6 bases from V and 0 bases from J, with 9 bases between.

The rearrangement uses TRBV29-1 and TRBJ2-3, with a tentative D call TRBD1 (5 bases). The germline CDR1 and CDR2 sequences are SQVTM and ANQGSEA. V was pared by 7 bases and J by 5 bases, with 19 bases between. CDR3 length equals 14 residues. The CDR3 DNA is TGCAGCGGGACAAAGGCTAGTTCAATAGATACGCAGTATTTT. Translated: CSGTKASSIDTQYF.

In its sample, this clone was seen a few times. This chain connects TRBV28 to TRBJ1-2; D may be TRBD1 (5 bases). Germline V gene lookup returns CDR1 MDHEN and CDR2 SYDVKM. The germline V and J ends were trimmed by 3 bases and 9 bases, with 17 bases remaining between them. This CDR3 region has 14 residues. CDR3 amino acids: CASSLPLGGQRYTF. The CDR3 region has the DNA TGTGCCAGCAGTTTGCCCCTCGGGGGTCAACGCTACACCTTC.

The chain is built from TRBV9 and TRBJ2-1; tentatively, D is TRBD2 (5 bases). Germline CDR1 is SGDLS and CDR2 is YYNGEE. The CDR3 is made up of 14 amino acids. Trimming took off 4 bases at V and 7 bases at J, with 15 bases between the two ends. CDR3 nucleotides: TGTGCCAGCAGCTCCCGACTAATCCTTAATGAGCAGTTCTTC. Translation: CASSSRLILNEQFF.

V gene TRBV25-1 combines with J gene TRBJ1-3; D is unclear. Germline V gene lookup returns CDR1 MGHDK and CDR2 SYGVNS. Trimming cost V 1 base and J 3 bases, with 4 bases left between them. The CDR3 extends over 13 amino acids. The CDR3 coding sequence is TGTGCCAGCAGTGAATCCAGTGGAAACACCATATATTTT. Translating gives CASSESSGNTIYF.

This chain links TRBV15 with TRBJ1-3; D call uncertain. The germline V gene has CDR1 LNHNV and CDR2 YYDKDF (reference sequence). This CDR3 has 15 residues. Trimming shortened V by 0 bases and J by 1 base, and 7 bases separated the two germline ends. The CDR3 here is CATSRDRVSGNTIYF. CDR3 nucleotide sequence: TGTGCCACCAGCAGAGATCGGGTGTCTGGAAACACCATATATTTT.